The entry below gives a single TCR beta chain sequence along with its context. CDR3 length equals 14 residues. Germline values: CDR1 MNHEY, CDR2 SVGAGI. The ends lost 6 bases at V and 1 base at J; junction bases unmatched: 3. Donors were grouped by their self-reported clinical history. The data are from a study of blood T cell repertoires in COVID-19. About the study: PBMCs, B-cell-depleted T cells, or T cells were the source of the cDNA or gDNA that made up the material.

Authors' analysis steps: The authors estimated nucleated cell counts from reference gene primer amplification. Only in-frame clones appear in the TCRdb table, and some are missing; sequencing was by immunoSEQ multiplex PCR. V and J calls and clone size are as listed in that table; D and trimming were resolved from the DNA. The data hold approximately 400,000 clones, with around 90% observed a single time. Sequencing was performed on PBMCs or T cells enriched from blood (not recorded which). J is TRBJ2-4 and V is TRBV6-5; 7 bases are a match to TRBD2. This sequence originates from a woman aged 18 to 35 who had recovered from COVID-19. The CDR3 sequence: CASRPGGAKNIQYF. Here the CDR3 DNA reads TGTGCCAGCAGACCCGGGGGGGCCAAAAACATTCAGTACTTC.